These T cell receptor beta chains were read from a single sample in a study of post-analysis software for immune sequencing data. TCRdb independently ran MiXCR on the PCR reads; one entry per CDR3 protein. The sample lists roughly 540,000 distinct CDR3 sequences; 30% to 40% were seen once. The sample taken for sequencing was blood. All receptors derive from a girl aged 2-17 years with multiple sclerosis. Both conserved end residues are part of each CDR3. The order of the fields is V gene, clone size, J gene, D gene, CDR3 protein, CDR3 DNA. The D gene is left open where the match is weak. A row's size may be missing; if present it is once, few, many or a size class.

>TRBV28|.|TRBJ2-1|TRBD1
CASSPADRDVNEQFF
TGTGCCAGCAGTCCCGCAGACAGGGATGTCAATGAGCAGTTCTTC
>TRBV20-1|few|TRBJ2-5|.
CSARDLGRHQETQYF
TGCAGTGCTAGAGATCTAGGACGTCACCAAGAGACCCAGTACTTC
>TRBV5-6|few|TRBJ1-1|.
CASSLGSVAEAFF
TGTGCCAGCAGCTTGGGCTCAGTGGCTGAAGCTTTCTTT
>TRBV7-9|.|TRBJ2-1|.
CASTRDGQLDYNEQFF
TGTGCCAGCACCCGGGACGGCCAACTTGATTACAATGAGCAGTTCTTC
>TRBV9|.|TRBJ2-7|.
CASSEAVAPYEQYF
TGTGCCAGCAGCGAGGCAGTAGCCCCCTACGAGCAGTACTTC
>TRBV12-3/TRBV12-4|.|TRBJ2-3|.
CASSLPWQGGGTDTQYF
TGTGCCAGCAGCCTTCCGTGGCAGGGAGGTGGGACAGATACGCAGTATTTT
>TRBV5-1|.|TRBJ2-7|TRBD2
CASSWTSGSYEQYF
TGCGCCAGCAGCTGGACTAGCGGTTCCTACGAGCAGTACTTC
>TRBV12-3/TRBV12-4|few|TRBJ1-5|.
CASSLVGSGLGHF
TGTGCCAGCAGTTTAGTCGGCTCGGGGTTAGGGCATTTT
>TRBV10-3|once|TRBJ2-5|.
CAISEVEAAQETQYF
TGTGCCATCAGTGAAGTGGAGGCAGCCCAAGAGACCCAGTACTTC
>TRBV6-5|.|TRBJ2-1|.
CASSRADSYNEQFF
TGTGCCAGCAGCCGTGCAGACTCTTACAATGAGCAGTTCTTC
>TRBV5-1|.|TRBJ1-1|.
CASNPGERLTGTEAFF
TGCGCCAGCAACCCGGGCGAGCGGCTAACAGGGACTGAAGCTTTCTTT
>TRBV5-1|.|TRBJ2-1|.
CASSLTGHAYNEQFF
TGCGCCAGCAGCTTGACGGGACACGCCTACAATGAGCAGTTCTTC
>TRBV6-2/TRBV6-3|.|TRBJ2-3|TRBD2
CASGDPAGVNTQYF
TGTGCCAGCGGGGATCCAGCGGGGGTGAATACGCAGTATTTT
>TRBV28|.|TRBJ2-5|.
CAGSTGGSETQYF
TGTGCCGGCAGTACAGGCGGTTCGGAGACCCAGTACTTC
>TRBV4-1|.|TRBJ2-7|.
CASNQGAGRSYEQYF
TGCGCCAGCAACCAAGGAGCAGGGAGGTCCTACGAGCAGTACTTC
>TRBV5-6|few|TRBJ2-1|.
CASSETGNEQFF
TGTGCCAGCAGCGAGACTGGGAATGAGCAGTTCTTC
>TRBV20-1|.|TRBJ2-1|TRBD1
CSAATPGQGALEQFF
TGCAGTGCTGCTACCCCTGGACAGGGGGCGTTGGAGCAGTTCTTC
>TRBV20-1|few|TRBJ1-2|.
CSASTLNYGYTF
TGCAGTGCTAGTACCTTGAACTATGGCTACACCTTC
>TRBV4-1|.|TRBJ2-3|.
CASSGRTIVMLNTQYF
TGCGCCAGCAGCGGTCGGACTATTGTGATGCTCAATACGCAGTATTTT
>TRBV7-2|.|TRBJ2-1|TRBD2
CASSSSGGPNNEQFF
TGTGCCAGCAGCTCTAGCGGGGGGCCCAACAATGAGCAGTTCTTC
>TRBV7-7|few|TRBJ2-5|.
CASSRGGGLQSIGTQYF
TGTGCCAGCAGTCGAGGGGGGGGCCTCCAGAGTATCGGGACCCAGTACTTC
>TRBV7-8|few|TRBJ2-3|TRBD2
CASIQYGTSGETQYF
TGTGCCAGCATCCAATACGGGACTAGCGGGGAGACGCAGTATTTT
>TRBV24-1|.|TRBJ2-7|.
CATSGRSGSGEQYF
TGTGCCACCAGCGGACGGTCGGGATCGGGCGAGCAGTACTTC
>TRBV5-1|few|TRBJ1-1|.
CASSSDGANTEAFF
TGCGCCAGCAGCTCCGATGGGGCGAACACTGAAGCTTTCTTT
>TRBV25-1|many|TRBJ2-1|.
CASSESRPYNEQFF
TGTGCCAGCAGTGAATCCCGCCCTTACAATGAGCAGTTCTTC
>TRBV5-6|.|TRBJ2-1|.
CASSLGGSFGEQFF
TGTGCCAGCAGCTTGGGGGGGTCCTTTGGTGAGCAGTTCTTC
>TRBV29-1|.|TRBJ1-2|.
CSGGGGGYGYTF
TGCAGCGGTGGGGGGGGAGGGTATGGCTACACCTTC
>TRBV7-8|few|TRBJ2-5|.
CATQLRFTLRGVQETQYF
TGTGCCACCCAACTGAGATTTACCTTAAGGGGAGTCCAAGAGACCCAGTACTTC
>TRBV7-2|few|TRBJ2-5|TRBD2
CASTLAGVETQYF
TGTGCCAGCACCCTAGCGGGGGTAGAGACCCAGTACTTC
>TRBV7-8|.|TRBJ1-2|.
CASSPSYLAGGTNYGYTF
TGTGCCAGCAGCCCCAGTTACTTGGCAGGAGGGACTAACTATGGCTACACCTTC
>TRBV20-1|.|TRBJ1-5|.
CSALTTMVGQPQHF
TGCAGTGCTCTGACGACCATGGTAGGTCAGCCCCAGCATTTT
>TRBV5-1|.|TRBJ1-5|.
CASSLLGQGNQPQHF
TGCGCCAGCAGCTTGTTAGGTCAGGGCAATCAGCCCCAGCATTTT
>TRBV20-1|many|TRBJ1-2|.
CSAGGRGDYGYTF
TGCAGTGCTGGAGGAAGGGGTGACTATGGCTACACCTTC
>TRBV14|.|TRBJ2-3|TRBD1
CASSHPDRSANEQYF
TGTGCCAGCAGCCACCCGGACAGGTCGGCGAACGAGCAGTATTTT
>TRBV20-1|.|TRBJ2-7|.
CSARDSRQTYEQYF
TGCAGTGCTAGAGATAGTCGGCAGACCTACGAGCAGTACTTC
>TRBV5-1|.|TRBJ2-7|TRBD1
CASSPGTGGTHEQYF
TGCGCCAGCAGCCCCGGGACAGGGGGAACCCACGAGCAGTACTTC
>TRBV29-1|few|TRBJ2-5|TRBD2
CSVGGGLVVFEQYF
TGCAGCGTTGGGGGGGGACTAGTCGTATTTGAGCAGTACTTC
>TRBV7-3|.|TRBJ2-1|TRBD2
CASSLSGGGGYNEQFF
TGTGCCAGCAGTCTTAGCGGGGGGGGCGGGTACAATGAGCAGTTCTTC
>TRBV5-1|few|TRBJ2-7|TRBD2
CASSLAPGLAGYEQYF
TGCGCCAGCAGCTTGGCCCCTGGACTAGCGGGGTACGAGCAGTACTTC
>TRBV28|.|TRBJ2-1|.
CASSGYGTPNNEQFF
TGTGCCAGCAGCGGATACGGGACCCCGAACAATGAGCAGTTCTTC
>TRBV20-1|once|TRBJ1-2|TRBD1
CSARGTARQGNYGYTF
TGCAGTGCTAGAGGTACGGCGAGACAGGGGAACTATGGCTACACCTTC
>TRBV29-1|few|TRBJ1-1|TRBD1
CSVEGAGGSYTEAFF
TGCAGCGTTGAAGGGGCAGGGGGCTCGTACACTGAAGCTTTCTTT
>TRBV28|.|TRBJ2-5|.
CASSLAGVYQETQYF
TGTGCCAGCAGTTTAGCCGGGGTGTACCAAGAGACCCAGTACTTC
>TRBV20-1|.|TRBJ2-4|.
CSAMGDIQYF
TGCAGTGCTATGGGGGACATTCAGTACTTC
>TRBV12-3/TRBV12-4|.|TRBJ1-1|.
CASSFGGGGEAFF
TGTGCCAGCAGTTTCGGGGGGGGAGGTGAAGCTTTCTTT
>TRBV19|.|TRBJ1-5|TRBD1
CASKGTAVGYQPQHF
TGTGCCAGTAAAGGGACAGCTGTTGGGTATCAGCCCCAGCATTTT
>TRBV3-1|.|TRBJ2-5|TRBD2
CASSQAGTSEETQYF
TGTGCCAGCAGCCAAGCCGGGACTAGCGAGGAGACCCAGTACTTC
>TRBV13|few|TRBJ2-4|.
CASGPGGRLPKNIQYF
TGTGCCAGCGGCCCTGGGGGCCGGCTACCCAAAAACATTCAGTACTTC
>TRBV6-5|few|TRBJ2-5|TRBD1
CASSHNDRVQETQYF
TGTGCCAGCAGTCACAACGACAGGGTCCAAGAGACCCAGTACTTC
>TRBV24-1|.|TRBJ2-3|.
CATSLGPDTQYF
TGTGCCACCAGTTTGGGCCCAGATACGCAGTATTTT
>TRBV3-1|.|TRBJ2-1|.
CASSQGVNNEQFF
TGTGCCAGCAGCCAAGGGGTTAACAATGAGCAGTTCTTC
>TRBV10-3|few|TRBJ1-5|TRBD1
CAISPDRGHQPQHF
TGTGCCATCAGCCCGGACAGGGGACATCAGCCCCAGCATTTT
>TRBV9|few|TRBJ1-1|.
CASSDPLHVMNTEAFF
TGTGCCAGCAGCGATCCTCTACACGTCATGAACACTGAAGCTTTCTTT
>TRBV4-2|.|TRBJ2-1|.
CASSPTGSHEQFF
TGTGCCAGCAGCCCGACGGGGTCCCATGAGCAGTTCTTC
>TRBV29-1|.|TRBJ1-2|.
CSVDPKYLGYTF
TGCAGCGTTGATCCGAAGTACCTAGGCTACACCTTC
>TRBV29-1|few|TRBJ2-3|.
CSVGDSTDTQYF
TGCAGCGTCGGGGACAGCACAGATACGCAGTATTTT
>TRBV6-1|.|TRBJ2-3|.
CASRRTGLVLTDTQYF
TGTGCCAGCAGGCGGACGGGCTTAGTTCTCACGGATACGCAGTATTTT
>TRBV12-3/TRBV12-4|many|TRBJ2-5|.
CASSFGGQETQYF
TGTGCCAGCAGTTTCGGGGGACAAGAGACCCAGTACTTC
>TRBV27|.|TRBJ2-7|TRBD1
CASSARQRTGWVYEQYF
TGTGCCAGCAGCGCGCGACAAAGGACAGGGTGGGTCTACGAGCAGTACTTC